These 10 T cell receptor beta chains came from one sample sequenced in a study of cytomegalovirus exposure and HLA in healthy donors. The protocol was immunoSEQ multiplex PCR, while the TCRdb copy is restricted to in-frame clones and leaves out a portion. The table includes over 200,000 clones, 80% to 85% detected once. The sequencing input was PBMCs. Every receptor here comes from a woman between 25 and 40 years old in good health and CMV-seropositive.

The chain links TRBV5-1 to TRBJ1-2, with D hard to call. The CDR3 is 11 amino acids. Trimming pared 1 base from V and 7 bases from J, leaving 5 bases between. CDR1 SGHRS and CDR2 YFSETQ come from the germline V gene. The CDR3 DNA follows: TGCGCCAGCAGCTTGAGCGGTGGCTACACCTTC. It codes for CASSLSGGYTF.

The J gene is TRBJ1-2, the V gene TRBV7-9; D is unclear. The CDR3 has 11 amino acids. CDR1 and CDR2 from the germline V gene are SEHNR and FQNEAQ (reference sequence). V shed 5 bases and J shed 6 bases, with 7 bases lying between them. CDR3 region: CASSLTHGYTF. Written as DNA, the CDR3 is TGTGCCAGCAGCCTTACCCATGGCTACACCTTC.

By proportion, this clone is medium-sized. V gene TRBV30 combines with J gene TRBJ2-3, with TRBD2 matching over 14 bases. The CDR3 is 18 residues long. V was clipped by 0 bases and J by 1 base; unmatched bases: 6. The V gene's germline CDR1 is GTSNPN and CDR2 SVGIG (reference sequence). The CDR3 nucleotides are TGTGCCTGGAGTGTAACGCCGGGACTAGCGGGGGGCACAGATACGCAGTATTTT. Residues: CAWSVTPGLAGGTDTQYF.

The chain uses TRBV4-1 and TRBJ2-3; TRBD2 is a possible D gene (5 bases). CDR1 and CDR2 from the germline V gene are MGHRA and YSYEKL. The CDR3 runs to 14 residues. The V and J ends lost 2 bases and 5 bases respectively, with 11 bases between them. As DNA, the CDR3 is TGCGCCAGCAGCCAACTAGCAGCGCGAGATACGCAGTATTTT. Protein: CASSQLAARDTQYF.

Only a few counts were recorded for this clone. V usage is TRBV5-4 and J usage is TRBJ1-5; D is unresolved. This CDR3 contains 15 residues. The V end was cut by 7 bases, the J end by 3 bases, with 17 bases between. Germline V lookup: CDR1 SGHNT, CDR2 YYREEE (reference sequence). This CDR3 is CASFAEYKDNQPQHF. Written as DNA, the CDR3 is TGTGCCAGCTTCGCCGAGTACAAGGACAATCAGCCCCAGCATTTT.

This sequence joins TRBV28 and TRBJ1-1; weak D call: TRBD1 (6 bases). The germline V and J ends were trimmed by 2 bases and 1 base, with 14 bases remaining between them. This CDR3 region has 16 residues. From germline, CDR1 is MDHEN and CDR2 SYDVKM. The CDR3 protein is CASSLTMLGANTEAFF. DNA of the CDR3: TGTGCCAGCAGTTTAACCATGCTGGGGGCGAACACTGAAGCTTTCTTT. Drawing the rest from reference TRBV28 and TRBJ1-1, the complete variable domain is DVKVTQSSRYLVKRTGEKVFLECVQDMDHENMFWYRQDPGLGLRLIYFSYDVKMKEKGDIPEGYSVSREKKERFSLILESASTNQTSMYLCASSLTMLGANTEAFFGQGTRLTVV.

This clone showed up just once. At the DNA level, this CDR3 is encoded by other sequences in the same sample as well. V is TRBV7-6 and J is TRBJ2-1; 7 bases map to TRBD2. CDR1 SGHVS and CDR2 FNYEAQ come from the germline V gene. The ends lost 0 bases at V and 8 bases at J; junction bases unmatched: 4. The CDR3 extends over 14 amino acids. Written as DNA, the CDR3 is TGTGCCAGCAGCTTAGCGGGAGGGCGCGATGAGCAGTTCTTC. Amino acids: CASSLAGGRDEQFF.

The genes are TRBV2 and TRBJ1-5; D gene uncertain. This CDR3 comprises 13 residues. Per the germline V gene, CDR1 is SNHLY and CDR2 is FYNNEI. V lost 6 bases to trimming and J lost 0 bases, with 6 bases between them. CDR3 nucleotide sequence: TGTGCCAGCAGCGTATATAGCAATCAGCCCCAGCATTTT. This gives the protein CASSVYSNQPQHF.

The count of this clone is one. The CDR3 DNA reads TGTGCCAGTAGTATAGGGCAGGGGGGACATGGCTACACCTTC. It is translated as CASSIGQGGHGYTF. The chain recombines TRBV19 with TRBJ1-2, with 7 bases lining up with TRBD1. The V and J ends lost 1 base and 6 bases, in that order; junction bases with no gene match: 5. CDR3 size: 14 residues. Germline loops: CDR1 LNHDA, CDR2 SQIVND (reference sequence).

The CDR3 sequence is CASSARGGLTYEQYF. The CDR3 coding sequence is TGTGCCAGCAGTGCTCGAGGGGGCCTAACCTACGAGCAGTACTTC. The chain links TRBV2 to TRBJ2-7, with 7 bases lining up with TRBD1. V dropped 4 bases and J dropped 2; count of bases not matched to a gene: 8. CDR1 SNHLY and CDR2 FYNNEI come from the germline V gene. The CDR3 is made up of 15 amino acids.